The following is a T cell receptor (beta chain) sequence with its context. Antigen specificity is unknown. TCRdb passed the 5' RACE reads through MiXCR, listing each CDR3 protein once. The data contain nearly 300,000 distinct CDR3 sequences, about 10% of them singletons. The source of the sample is a study of T cells after yellow fever vaccination. Turning to the study itself: Researchers used SMART-Seq v4 Ultra Low Input to prepare fractions that had low cell numbers. Whole-study results and caveats: Booster sampling recovered most clones from primary vaccination (under 97% CD4, 80% to 90% CD8).

This CDR3 is 16 amino acids long. With 5 bases removed from V and 0 bases from J, the gap between germline ends came to 14 bases. Germline V gives CDR1 KGHDR, CDR2 SFDVKD. The chain carries TRBV24-1 and TRBJ2-3, with D uncertain. The specimen was CD4+ T cells sorted from PBMCs, collected 5 days after the yellow fever booster vaccination. The origin of this receptor is a man younger than 30 who received the YFV17D yellow fever vaccine. CDR3 sequence reads: CATSGPSASSTDTQYF. The CDR3 coding sequence is TGTGCCACCAGTGGTCCCAGTGCCTCTAGCACAGATACGCAGTATTTT.